This TCR beta chain appears in the sequencing data of a study of OX40 agonist ivuxolimab in advanced cancers. A word on this clone: What it recognizes is unknown.

Germline values: CDR1 LNHDA, CDR2 SQIVND (reference sequence). The CDR3 totals 15 residues. Trimming took 4 bases from V and 0 from J, leaving 12 bases between them. Study-wide results and limits: At 0.1 to 3.0 mg/kg and by week 6, clonal expansion occurred in CD4+ and CD8+ blood T cells.

Only in-frame clones appear in the TCRdb table, and some are missing; sequencing was by immunoSEQ multiplex PCR. The table records 75,000 to 100,000 clones, 92% of them present only once. Specimen: CD4+ or CD8+ T cells sorted from blood, collected in a trial of the OX40 agonist ivuxolimab. The receptor's source is an adult with an advanced solid tumor such as melanoma, head and neck, liver or kidney cancer. The rearrangement uses TRBV19 and TRBJ1-1, with unresolved D. DNA for the CDR3: TGTGCCAGTAGTAAGGCAGAGATTTTGAACACTGAAGCTTTCTTT. Protein product: CASSKAEILNTEAFF.